This entry features one T cell receptor beta chain sequence. Assay: immunoSEQ multiplex PCR; the TCRdb copy retains only in-frame clones and omits some. The data show around 39,000 clones, 80% to 90% seen once. The sample originates from a study of T cells in localized non-small cell lung cancer. V was shortened by 1 base and J by 4 bases, with 12 bases between the two germline ends. There are 15 residues in the CDR3. The V gene's germline CDR1 is LNHDA and CDR2 SQIVND (reference sequence). V and J are TRBV19 and TRBJ2-3; tentatively, D is TRBD2 (6 bases). This clonotype was obtained from a woman aged 35 to 70 with stage I lung adenocarcinoma. The specimen comprised peripheral blood, sampled before any cancer treatment. The CDR3 DNA is TGTGCCAGTAGTATAGGTCCCGGGAGTTCAGATACGCAGTATTTT. Protein product: CASSIGPGSSDTQYF. Full variable domain (remainder filled in from reference TRBV19 and TRBJ2-3): DGGITQSPKYLFRKEGQNVTLSCEQNLNHDAMYWYRQDPGQGLRLIYYSQIVNDFQKGDIAEGYSVSREKKESFPLTVTSAQKNPTAFYLCASSIGPGSSDTQYFGPGTRLTVL.